What follows describes a single T cell receptor beta chain. Without the conserved terminal phenylalanine or tryptophan, this CDR3 likely stems from a read error. The data stem from a study of tumor-infiltrating lymphocytes in primary liver carcinoma. Study in general: Each of the growths was stage T1-T3 N0M0, extending roughly 4.2 to 11 cm across.

Total RNA amounting to 500 ng was the source from which TCR beta cDNA was made with a constant-region primer. Three nested multiplex PCR rounds, a slightly modified ARM-PCR method, built the TCR beta libraries. A C-beta reverse primer and TRBV1-TRBV30 forward primers served in each of the first two PCR rounds, at 9 to 11 cycles apiece. TCRdb ran MiXCR on the multiplex PCR reads and lists one entry per CDR3 protein. Here the sample spans about 75,000 distinct CDR3 sequences, approximately 70% being singletons. Germline-derived CDR1 and CDR2 are SGHVS and FQNEAQ. CDR3 length: 18 amino acids. Each 20-30 mg portion of unsorted bulk tissue served as the source for co-extraction of RNA and DNA.

The V and J genes are TRBV7-8 and TRBJ2-1, with a tentative D call TRBD2 (5 bases). Sequences were obtained from tumor-adjacent normal liver tissue. The sequence derives from a man aged 40-50 years with primary liver carcinoma and hepatitis B virus infection. The CDR3: CTSSPLGGSAVSHNEQFS. The CDR3 DNA reads TGTACCAGCAGCCCGCTTGGAGGCTCAGCGGTCTCCCACAATGAGCAGTTCTCC.